The source of this T cell receptor (beta chain) is a study of CD8 T cells in Susac syndrome. RNA, at about 0.45 to 1 ug, was reverse transcribed with random hexamers. TCRdb called the immunoSEQ multiplex PCR reads again in MiXCR, with one record for every CDR3 protein. The sample consists of 130,000 or so distinct CDR3 sequences, 75% to 90% of them appearing once. Relapsing-remitting disease, either stable or active, was present in the treatment-naive patients who were the multiple sclerosis controls. Negative isolation yielded the CD8+ and CD4+ T cells, while FACS enriched the TEMRA cells. Trimming cost V 7 bases and J 7 bases; bases outside gene matches: 10. CDR3 length: 15 residues. Germline lookup yields CDR1 GTSNPN and CDR2 SVGIG (reference sequence).

Source material: CD8+ T cells from PBMCs. The receptor was isolated from a human donor with multiple sclerosis. The chain is built from TRBV30 and TRBJ1-6, with TRBD1 identical over 10 bases. For the CDR3, the DNA is TGTGCCTTCACGTATGGGGGACAGGGGAATTCACCCCTCCACTTT. It encodes CAFTYGGQGNSPLHF.